This T cell receptor beta chain appears in the sequencing data of a study of blood T cell repertoires in COVID-19. Study information: COVID-19 samples, acute and convalescent, were from the United States, Italy and Spain. Sample material is recorded as cDNA or gDNA derived from T cells, B-cell-depleted T cells, or PBMCs.

Original processing methods: Researchers report that nucleated cell counts were estimated from reference gene primer amplification. The method was immunoSEQ multiplex PCR; TCRdb's version includes in-frame clones alone and lacks a portion of them. V, J and clone size were drawn from that table, and D and trimming were deduced from the DNA. The repertoire consists of about 130,000 clones, with 84% occurring once and the leading ten covering approximately 40%. CDR3 length: 13 amino acids. The germline V gene has CDR1 SGHNT and CDR2 YYREEE (reference sequence). V dropped 0 bases and J dropped 8 bases, with 9 bases sitting between them.

The V gene is TRBV5-4, the J gene TRBJ2-1; no definite D call. Source material: peripheral blood. This clonotype originated in a human donor in a cohort sampled during active COVID-19. CDR3: CASSLVGADEQFF. The CDR3 DNA follows: TGTGCCAGCAGCTTGGTAGGAGCAGATGAGCAGTTCTTC.